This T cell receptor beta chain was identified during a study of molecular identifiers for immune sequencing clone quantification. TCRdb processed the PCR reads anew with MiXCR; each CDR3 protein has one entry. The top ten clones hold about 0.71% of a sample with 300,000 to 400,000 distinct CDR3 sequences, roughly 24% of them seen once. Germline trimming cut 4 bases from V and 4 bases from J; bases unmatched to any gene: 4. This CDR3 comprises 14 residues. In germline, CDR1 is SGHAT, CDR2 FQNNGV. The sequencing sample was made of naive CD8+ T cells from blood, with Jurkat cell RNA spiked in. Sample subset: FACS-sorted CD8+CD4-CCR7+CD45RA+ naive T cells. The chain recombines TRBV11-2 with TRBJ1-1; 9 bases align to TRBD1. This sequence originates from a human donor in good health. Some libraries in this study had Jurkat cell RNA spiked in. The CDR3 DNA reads TGTGCCAGCAGCTCATCGACAGGGGGCACTGAAGCTTTCTTT. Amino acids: CASSSSTGGTEAFF.